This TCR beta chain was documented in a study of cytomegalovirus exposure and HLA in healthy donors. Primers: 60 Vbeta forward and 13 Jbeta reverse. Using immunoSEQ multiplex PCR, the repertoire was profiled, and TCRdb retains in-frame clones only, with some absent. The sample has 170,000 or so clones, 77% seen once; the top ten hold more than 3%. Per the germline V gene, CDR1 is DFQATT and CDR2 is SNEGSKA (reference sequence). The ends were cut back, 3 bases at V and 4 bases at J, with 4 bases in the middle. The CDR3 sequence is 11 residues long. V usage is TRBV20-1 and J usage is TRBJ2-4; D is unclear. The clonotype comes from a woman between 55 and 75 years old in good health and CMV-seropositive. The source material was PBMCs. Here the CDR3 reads CSASQKNIQYF. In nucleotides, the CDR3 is TGCAGTGCTAGCCAGAAAAACATTCAGTACTTC.